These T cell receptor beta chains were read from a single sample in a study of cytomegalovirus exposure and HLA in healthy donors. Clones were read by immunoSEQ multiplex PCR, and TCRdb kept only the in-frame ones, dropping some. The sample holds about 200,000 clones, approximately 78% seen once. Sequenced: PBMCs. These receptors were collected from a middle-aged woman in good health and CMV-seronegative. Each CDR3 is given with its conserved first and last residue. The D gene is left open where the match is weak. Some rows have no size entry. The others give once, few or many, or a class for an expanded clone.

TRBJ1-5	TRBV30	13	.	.	TGTGCCTGGAGTGTAGGGGGATCCCAGCCCCAGCATTTT	CAWSVGGSQPQHF
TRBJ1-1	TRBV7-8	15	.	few	TGTGCCAGCAGCTCTAACAGTGTTTTGAACACTGAAGCTTTCTTT	CASSSNSVLNTEAFF
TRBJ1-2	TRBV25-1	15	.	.	TGTGCCAGCAGTGACTCGCAGGGCAGGGTGTGGGGCTACACCTTC	CASSDSQGRVWGYTF
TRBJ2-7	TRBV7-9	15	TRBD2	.	TGTGCCAGCAGCTTATGGGGACTAGTAAATTACGAGCAGTACTTC	CASSLWGLVNYEQYF
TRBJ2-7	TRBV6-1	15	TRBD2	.	TGTGCCAGCAGTGAAGCGCGGGGGGGCGGGTACGAGCAGTACTTC	CASSEARGGGYEQYF
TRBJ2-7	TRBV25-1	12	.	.	TGTGCCAGCAGGTCCAGTTCCTACGAGCAGTACTTC	CASRSSSYEQYF
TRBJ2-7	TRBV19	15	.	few	TGTGCCAGTAGTTCTGCGGGGCACCCACGATACGAGCAGTACTTC	CASSSAGHPRYEQYF
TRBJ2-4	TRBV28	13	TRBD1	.	TGTGCCAGCAGGGAGGGACAGGTGGGGATTCAGTACTTC	CASREGQVGIQYF
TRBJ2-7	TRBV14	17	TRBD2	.	TGTGCCAGCAGCCAACTGAGCGGGAGGGCCTCGTACTACGAGCAGTACTTC	CASSQLSGRASYYEQYF
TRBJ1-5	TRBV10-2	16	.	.	TGCGCCAGCAGTGATGAACAGGGTTTTAGCAATCAGCCCCAGCATTTT	CASSDEQGFSNQPQHF
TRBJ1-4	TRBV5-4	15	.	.	TGTGCCAGCAGCACCGGGCCTCCAGGCGGGGAAAAACTGTTTTTT	CASSTGPPGGEKLFF
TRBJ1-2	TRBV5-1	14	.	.	TGCGCCAGCAGCCCTGCCGGGGATAACTATGGCTACACCTTC	CASSPAGDNYGYTF
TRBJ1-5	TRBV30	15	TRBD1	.	TGTGCCTGGAGTGTAGACAGGGGGTGGGGTCAGCCCCAGCATTTT	CAWSVDRGWGQPQHF
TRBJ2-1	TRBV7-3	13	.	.	TGTGCCAGCAGCTTAGACCAACAGGGTGAGCAGTTCTTC	CASSLDQQGEQFF
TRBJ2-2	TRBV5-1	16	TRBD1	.	TGCGCCAGCAGCCTACCTCGACAGGGGAAGGCCGGGGAGCTGTTTTTT	CASSLPRQGKAGELFF
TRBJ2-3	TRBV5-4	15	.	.	TGTGCCAGCACCTTATACCAAACGGGAAAAGATACGCAGTATTTT	CASTLYQTGKDTQYF
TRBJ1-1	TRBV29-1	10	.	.	TGCAGCGCCTGGGAGACTGAAGCTTTCTTT	CSAWETEAFF
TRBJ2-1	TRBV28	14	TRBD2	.	TGTGCCAGCAGCTCCGGGACTAGCGGGAGAACCGTTTTCTTC	CASSSGTSGRTVFF
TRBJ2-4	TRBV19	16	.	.	TGTGCCAGTAGTATATGGACGGGAGATTCCAAAAACATTCAGTACTTC	CASSIWTGDSKNIQYF
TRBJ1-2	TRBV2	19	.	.	TGTGCCAGCAGGTTCTTCAACTACGAAGCCCCACAAAATAACTATGGCTACACCTTC	CASRFFNYEAPQNNYGYTF
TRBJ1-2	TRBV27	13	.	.	TGTGCCAGCAGTTTGGGGCAGTCCTATGGCTACACCTTC	CASSLGQSYGYTF
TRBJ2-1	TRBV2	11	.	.	TGTGCCAGCAGTCTATCCCGGGATCTGTTCTTC	CASSLSRDLFF
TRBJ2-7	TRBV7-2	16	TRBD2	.	TGTGCCAGCAGCTTAGCGACTAGCGGGAGATGGTACGAGCAGTACTTC	CASSLATSGRWYEQYF
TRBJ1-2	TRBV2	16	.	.	TGTGCCAGCACCCACGTGCGGGGCTCGAGCGACTATGGCTACACCTTC	CASTHVRGSSDYGYTF
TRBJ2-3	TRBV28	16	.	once	TGTGCCAGCAGTCCTATTACAACGACTAGTGAGGATACGCAGTATTTT	CASSPITTTSEDTQYF
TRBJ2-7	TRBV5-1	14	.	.	TGCGCCAGCAGCTTGGCTAGCGCGGGGTACGAGCAGTACTTC	CASSLASAGYEQYF
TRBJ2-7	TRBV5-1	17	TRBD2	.	TGCGCCAGCAGCGACACTGGGACTAGCGGGAGTCTGTACGAGCAGTACTTC	CASSDTGTSGSLYEQYF
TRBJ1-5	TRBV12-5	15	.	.	TGTGCTAGTGGTTTGCCTCTAGGGGACAATCAGCCCCAGCATTTT	CASGLPLGDNQPQHF
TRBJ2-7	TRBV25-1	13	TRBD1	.	TGTGCCAGCGGGGGACAGGGGAACCACGAGCAGTACTTC	CASGGQGNHEQYF
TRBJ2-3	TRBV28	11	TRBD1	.	TGTGCCAGCAGTTTGTTTGGACAGGAGTATTTT	CASSLFGQEYF
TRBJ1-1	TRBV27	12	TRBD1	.	TGTGCCAGCAGTTCCCCGGGACAGGGGACTTTCTTT	CASSSPGQGTFF
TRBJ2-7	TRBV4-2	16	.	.	TGTGCCAGCAGCCAAGTTAGCGAGTGGGGCTCCTACGAGCAGTACTTC	CASSQVSEWGSYEQYF